What follows describes a single T cell receptor (beta chain). It has no known antigen specificity. The input lacks base qualities; no much larger clone sits a single base away. The germline V gene supplies CDR1 LGHNA and CDR2 YNFKEQ. The germline ends are 4 bases apart after V is trimmed by 4 bases and J by 7 bases. The CDR3 holds 11 amino acids from the cysteine to the phenylalanine. Only the CDR3 region is kept as DNA, spanning 33 bases read in frame from base 1. The immunoSEQ Assay, a bias-controlled multiplex PCR, was used to amplify TCRbeta CDR3 regions from genomic DNA. The paper's processing steps were these. The number of nucleated cells in each sample was estimated from the amplification of reference gene primers within the assay. To quantify the absolute abundance of each unique TCRbeta CDR3 rearrangement, sequence reads were collapsed and filtered. For each sample, productive Simpson clonality was calculated as the square root of Simpson's diversity index across productive rearrangements. The table was pulled from immuneACCESS by TCRdb, which kept in-frame rearrangements only. Such tables lose some clones; where checked, under half of the loss comes from unresolved V genes, and the rest has no known cause. Clone size and the V and J calls come from that table; the DNA yielded D and trimming. Across this sample there are some 240,000 clones, with roughly 88% seen only once. The ten biggest clones cover about 3.1% of the sample.

Participants in the prospective study were enrolled through a virtual design, were aged roughly 18 to 90 years, and lived in approximately 25 United States geographic areas. Cohort assignment in the prospective study relied on participant-reported clinical history from a screening survey and a study questionnaire. Exposed participants had been in contact, within 2 weeks of entering the study, with a person who had a PCR-confirmed or clinician-diagnosed case of COVID-19. Each participant in the prospective study had whole blood, serum and a nasopharyngeal or oropharyngeal swab collected by mobile phlebotomists. Prospective study participants could optionally give additional blood draws and questionnaires over a roughly 2-month period. Before DNA extraction, prospective study blood samples were shipped either frozen or at room temperature. This sample was included in a study of blood T cell repertoires in COVID-19 (dated by TCRdb to the early 2020s). Describing the broader study: The collaborator samples originated in the United States, Italy and Spain and spanned the acute and convalescent phases of COVID-19. The material from the prospective study consisted of cDNA or gDNA derived from T cells, B-cell-depleted T cells, or PBMCs. Deeply sampled blood TCRbeta repertoires from subjects exposed to, actively infected with, or recovered from COVID-19 were included in the dataset. A freely available public database, intended as a resource for researchers studying the immune response to SARS-CoV-2, is where the repertoires were released. Samples were obtained from the ongoing ImmuneRACE study (first 160 participants) and from over 1,000 subjects provided by 6 global collaborators. A de-identified subject ID, COVID-19 status, age in years and sex were almost always included in the sample metadata. HLA class I and class II types, where available, came from metadata supplied by the sample provider rather than from assay-based typing.

On the study overall, not on this receptor specifically: The amount of clinical and demographic metadata varied by source and participant and was provided uncurated.

The rearrangement joined TRBV4-2 to TRBJ1-4; no D gene call is confident. This clonotype was sampled from a woman in her thirties or forties who had been exposed to COVID-19. Sequencing input: PBMCs or T cells enriched from blood (not recorded which). This receptor carries the CDR3 CASSRSEKLFF. The DNA sequence follows: TGTGCCAGCAGCCGTAGTGAAAAACTGTTTTTT.